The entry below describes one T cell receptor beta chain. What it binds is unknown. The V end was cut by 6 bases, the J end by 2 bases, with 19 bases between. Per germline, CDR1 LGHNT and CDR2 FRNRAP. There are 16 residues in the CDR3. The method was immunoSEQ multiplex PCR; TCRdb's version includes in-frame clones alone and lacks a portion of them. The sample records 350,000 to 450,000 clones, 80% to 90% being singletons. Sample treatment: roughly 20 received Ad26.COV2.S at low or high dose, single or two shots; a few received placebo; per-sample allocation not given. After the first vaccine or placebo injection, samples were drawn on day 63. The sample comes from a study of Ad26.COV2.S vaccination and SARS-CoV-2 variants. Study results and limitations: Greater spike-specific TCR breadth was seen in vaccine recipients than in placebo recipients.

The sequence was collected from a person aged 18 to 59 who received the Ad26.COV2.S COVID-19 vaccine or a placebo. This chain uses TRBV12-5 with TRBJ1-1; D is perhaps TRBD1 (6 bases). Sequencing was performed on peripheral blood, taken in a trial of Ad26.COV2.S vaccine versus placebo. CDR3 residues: CASGAGTLPINTEAFF. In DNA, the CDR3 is TGTGCTAGTGGGGCCGGGACACTCCCCATAAACACTGAAGCTTTCTTT.